Listed below are T cell receptor beta chains from one sample, sequenced in a study of blood T cell repertoires in COVID-19. TCRdb's table, derived via immunoSEQ multiplex PCR, lists solely in-frame clones and lacks some. This table holds 200,000 to 300,000 clones, almost 85% found once. The specimen sequenced was peripheral blood. These TCRs come from a man over 45 with acute or convalescent COVID-19. The CDR3 runs from the conserved cysteine through the conserved F or W. The order of the fields is D gene, clone size, J gene, V gene, CDR3 DNA, CDR3 protein. A D gene is named only where the DNA matches it firmly. Size tells how often a clone was seen (once, few, many) or the class of an expanded clone, and some rows leave it out.

>TRBD2|NA|TRBJ2-2|TRBV6-2/TRBV6-3
TGTGCCAGCAGTTACCGTAGCGGGACTCTTCGAGGGGAGCTGTTTTTT
CASSYRSGTLRGELFF
>TRBD1|NA|TRBJ2-3|TRBV5-1
TGCGCCAGCAGCTTGGGGGGACAGCGGTGGAGCACAGATACGCAGTATTTT
CASSLGGQRWSTDTQYF
>TRBD2|NA|TRBJ2-7|TRBV19
TGTGCCAGTAGTATCCGGGTAACTAGCGGGGGCCGCTCCTACGAGCAGTACTTC
CASSIRVTSGGRSYEQYF
>TRBD2|NA|TRBJ2-1|TRBV15
TGTGCCACCAGAGGACTAGAGTACAATGAGCAGTTCTTC
CATRGLEYNEQFF
>NA|NA|TRBJ1-3|TRBV19
TGTGCCAGTAGTGCCGACAGTTATTACTCTGGAAACACCATATATTTT
CASSADSYYSGNTIYF
>TRBD1|few|TRBJ1-2|TRBV2
TGTGCCAGCAGTGAGACAGGGAGGGGCTACACCTTC
CASSETGRGYTF
>TRBD2|NA|TRBJ2-7|TRBV27
TGTGCCAGCAGCTTGGGTAGCGGGAGCCCCTACGAGCAGTACTTC
CASSLGSGSPYEQYF
>NA|NA|TRBJ1-1|TRBV5-1
TGCGCCAGCAGCTTCTCAGAAAACACTGAAGCTTTCTTT
CASSFSENTEAFF
>NA|few|TRBJ2-3|TRBV20-1
TGCAGTGCTAACAATCAAGATACGCAGTATTTT
CSANNQDTQYF
>NA|NA|TRBJ1-1|TRBV10-3
TGTGCCATCAGTGAACAGGGACGAACTGAAGCTTTCTTT
CAISEQGRTEAFF
>NA|few|TRBJ2-4|TRBV7-9
TGTGCCAGCAGCCCCGAGAACAGTAACATTCAGTACTTC
CASSPENSNIQYF
>NA|NA|TRBJ2-7|TRBV11-1
TGTGCCAGCAGCCCAGGGGGGAAGGAGGGCGAGCAGTACTTC
CASSPGGKEGEQYF
>NA|NA|TRBJ2-7|TRBV6-5
TGTGCCAGCAGGGGAGAAACCTACGAGCAGTACTTC
CASRGETYEQYF
>NA|once|TRBJ2-3|TRBV18
TGTGCCAGCTCATCGGGGATTGGGGCAGATACGCAGTATTTT
CASSSGIGADTQYF
>TRBD2|once|TRBJ2-1|TRBV6-5
TGTGCCAGCAGTTACCGGCGGGGGGTTATCAATGAGCAGTTCTTC
CASSYRRGVINEQFF
>TRBD2|NA|TRBJ2-5|TRBV30
TGTGCCTGGGCGGGACTAGCGCAAGAGACCCAGTACTTC
CAWAGLAQETQYF
>NA|once|TRBJ1-4|TRBV25-1
TGTGCCAGCAGTCGGGAGGGGAGGTATGAAAAACTGTTTTTT
CASSREGRYEKLFF
>NA|NA|TRBJ2-5|TRBV7-9
TGTGCCAGCAGCCCCCTAGAGACCCAGTACTTC
CASSPLETQYF
>TRBD1|few|TRBJ2-7|TRBV29-1
TGCAGCGCTCCGGACAGGGGAGTTTGTCGTTCGAACTACGAGCAGTACTTC
CSAPDRGVCRSNYEQYF
>TRBD2|NA|TRBJ2-3|TRBV5-4
TGTGCCAGCAGCCCCAGAAGGCTGAGCGGGACTATCACAGATACGCAGTATTTT
CASSPRRLSGTITDTQYF
>NA|NA|TRBJ1-4|TRBV27
TGTGCCAGCACTTCCCGGTGGGGGGGATCAGGAGAAAAACTGTTTTTT
CASTSRWGGSGEKLFF
>NA|NA|TRBJ1-6|TRBV28
TGTGCCAGCACTATTACGTCCCATTCACCCCTCCACTTT
CASTITSHSPLHF
>TRBD2|NA|TRBJ2-1|TRBV11-2
TGTGCCAGCAGCTTGTGGAGCGGGAGCGGGAATGAGCAGTTCTTC
CASSLWSGSGNEQFF
>TRBD2|NA|TRBJ2-2|TRBV7-9
TGTGCCAGCAGCCCCCAGACTAGCGGGAGTCGTACCGGGGAGCTGTTTTTT
CASSPQTSGSRTGELFF
>TRBD1|NA|TRBJ1-2|TRBV28
TGTGCCAGCAGACGGACAGGGGGCGCGGAGGCCTATGGCTACACCTTC
CASRRTGGAEAYGYTF
>NA|NA|TRBJ2-1|TRBV30
TGTGCCTGGAGTGTACTAGGTACCAATGAGCAGTTCTTC
CAWSVLGTNEQFF
>TRBD2|NA|TRBJ2-5|TRBV3-1/TRBV3-2
TGTGCCAGCAGCCTCCTCGGACTAGCGGGGGCCGGAGAGACCCAGTACTTC
CASSLLGLAGAGETQYF
>NA|NA|TRBJ2-1|TRBV5-1
TGCGCCAGCAGCTGGCGGTTCAATGAGCAGTTCTTC
CASSWRFNEQFF
>TRBD2|many|TRBJ2-7|TRBV30
TGTGCCTGGGTAGGGGTGCTAGCGGGGAACTACGAGCAGTACTTC
CAWVGVLAGNYEQYF
>NA|NA|TRBJ2-2|TRBV19
TGTGCCAGTAGTATCCTTATTTCTACCGGGGAGCTGTTTTTT
CASSILISTGELFF
>NA|once|TRBJ1-2|TRBV6-2/TRBV6-3
TGTGCCAGCAGTTACTCGGGCAGCTATGGCTACACCTTC
CASSYSGSYGYTF
>NA|NA|TRBJ1-1|TRBV5-1
TGCGCCAGCAGCTTGCAGGGTGGATGGACTGAAGCTTTCTTT
CASSLQGGWTEAFF
>NA|NA|TRBJ1-2|TRBV5-1
TGCGCCAGCAGTTTGACAGAGCGAGGGTATGGCTACACCTTC
CASSLTERGYGYTF
>TRBD2|NA|TRBJ2-5|TRBV6-6
TGTGCCAGCAGACTAGCGGGAGGGCCCGGGGAGACCCAGTACTTC
CASRLAGGPGETQYF
>NA|NA|TRBJ2-7|TRBV19
TGTGCCTCCCAAGAGGGTCTCGAGCAGTACTTC
CASQEGLEQYF
>NA|NA|TRBJ2-3|TRBV5-4
TGTGCCAGCAGCTTGGGCCTAGAAAGCACAGATACGCAGTATTTT
CASSLGLESTDTQYF
>NA|NA|TRBJ1-6|TRBV19
TGTGCCAGTAGTATAACGGGGAAATCGCGACCCCTCCACTTT
CASSITGKSRPLHF
>TRBD2|NA|TRBJ2-1|TRBV9
TGTGCCAGCAGCTTTAGCGGGGGCCACTACAATGAGCAGTTCTTC
CASSFSGGHYNEQFF
>NA|NA|TRBJ2-3|TRBV4-2
TGTGCCAGCAGCCAAGGGGTACTAGCAGATACGCAGTATTTT
CASSQGVLADTQYF
>TRBD2|NA|TRBJ2-7|TRBV25-1
TGTGCCAGCAGTGAAAGGCTCCGGAGCGGGAGTCTTTACGAGCAGTACTTC
CASSERLRSGSLYEQYF
>NA|NA|TRBJ2-1|TRBV9
TGTGCCAGCAGCGCCCTCTTCTCCAGCGGCTACAATGAGCAGTTCTTC
CASSALFSSGYNEQFF
>NA|NA|TRBJ1-1|TRBV7-9
TGTGCCAGCAGCCGTACAGGGATGAACACTGAAGCTTTCTTT
CASSRTGMNTEAFF
>TRBD2|NA|TRBJ2-5|TRBV30
TGTGCCTGGAGTTTTAGCGGGGGGGGCCAGGAGACCCAGTACTTC
CAWSFSGGGQETQYF
>NA|NA|TRBJ2-1|TRBV7-3
TGTGCCAGCAGCCCACGGGAGTATGTCTCCTACAATGAGCAGTTCTTC
CASSPREYVSYNEQFF
>NA|NA|TRBJ2-7|TRBV15
TGTGCCACCAGCAGAGGACACTACGAGCAGTACTTC
CATSRGHYEQYF
>TRBD1|NA|TRBJ1-2|TRBV3-1/TRBV3-2
TGTGCCAGCAGCCGAACGGACAGGGACCATGGCTACACCTTC
CASSRTDRDHGYTF
>NA|once|TRBJ1-1|TRBV2
TGTGCCAGCCGGGACTTACTGAACACTGAAGCTTTCTTT
CASRDLLNTEAFF
>NA|NA|TRBJ1-4|TRBV2
TGTGCCAGCAGTGACCTTGGTCAGGGGCATGAAAAACTGTTTTTT
CASSDLGQGHEKLFF
>NA|NA|TRBJ1-5|TRBV6-6
TGTGCCAGCAGTTACGCGACTCTTAATCAGCCCCAGCATTTT
CASSYATLNQPQHF
>TRBD2|NA|TRBJ2-1|TRBV11-2
TGTGCCAGCAGCTTAGGGGGCGGGAGGGACTACAATGAGCAGTTCTTC
CASSLGGGRDYNEQFF
>NA|NA|TRBJ1-4|TRBV6-6
TGTGCCAGCAACCCGACAATAGCTAATGAAAAACTGTTTTTT
CASNPTIANEKLFF
>NA|NA|TRBJ1-1|TRBV28
TGTGCCAGCACCTTCGGAGTGAACACTGAAGCTTTCTTT
CASTFGVNTEAFF
>NA|NA|TRBJ2-2|TRBV7-9
TGTGCCAGCAGCTCGAGCCCAAACACCGGGGAGCTGTTTTTT
CASSSSPNTGELFF